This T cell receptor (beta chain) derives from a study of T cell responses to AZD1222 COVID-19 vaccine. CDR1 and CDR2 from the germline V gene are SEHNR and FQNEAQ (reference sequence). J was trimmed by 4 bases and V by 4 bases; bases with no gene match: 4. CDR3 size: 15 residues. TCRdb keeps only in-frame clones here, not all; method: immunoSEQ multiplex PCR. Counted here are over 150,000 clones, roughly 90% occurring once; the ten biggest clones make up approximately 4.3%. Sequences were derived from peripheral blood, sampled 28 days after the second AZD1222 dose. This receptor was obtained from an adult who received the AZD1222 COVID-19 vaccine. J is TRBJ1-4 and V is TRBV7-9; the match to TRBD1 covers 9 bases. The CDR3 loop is CASSSTGGVNEKLFF. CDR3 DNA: TGTGCCAGCAGCTCGACAGGGGGTGTTAATGAAAAACTGTTTTTT.